The clone carrying this T cell receptor (beta chain) was seen ten or more times. Its antigen is undetermined. The V and J ends lost 1 base and 3 bases respectively, with 15 bases between them. The CDR3 is made up of 16 amino acids. Per the germline V gene, CDR1 is MNHNS and CDR2 is SASEGT. The sample is drawn from a study of shared clonotypes between healthy human individuals. Study-wide results and caveats: Represented diversity (both genetic and exposure-history) was limited by the small number of donors.

Each PCR replicate from the sorted subsets contained 200 to 250 ng DNA, which is tens of thousands of T cell genomes. This table comes from immunoSEQ multiplex PCR, and its TCRdb copy is limited to in-frame clones, with some not included. The sample holds hundreds of thousands of clones, roughly 78% seen once. This sequence was found in a woman in her 30s in good health. Sequencing was carried out using memory CD4+ T cells sorted from blood. Sample subset: CD45RA-negative fraction. The chain links TRBV6-1 to TRBJ1-1; possibly TRBD1 for D (6 bases). CDR3: CASSEGGGFRYTEAFF. Written as DNA, the CDR3 is TGTGCCAGCAGTGAAGGGGGGGGCTTTAGGTACACTGAAGCTTTCTTT.